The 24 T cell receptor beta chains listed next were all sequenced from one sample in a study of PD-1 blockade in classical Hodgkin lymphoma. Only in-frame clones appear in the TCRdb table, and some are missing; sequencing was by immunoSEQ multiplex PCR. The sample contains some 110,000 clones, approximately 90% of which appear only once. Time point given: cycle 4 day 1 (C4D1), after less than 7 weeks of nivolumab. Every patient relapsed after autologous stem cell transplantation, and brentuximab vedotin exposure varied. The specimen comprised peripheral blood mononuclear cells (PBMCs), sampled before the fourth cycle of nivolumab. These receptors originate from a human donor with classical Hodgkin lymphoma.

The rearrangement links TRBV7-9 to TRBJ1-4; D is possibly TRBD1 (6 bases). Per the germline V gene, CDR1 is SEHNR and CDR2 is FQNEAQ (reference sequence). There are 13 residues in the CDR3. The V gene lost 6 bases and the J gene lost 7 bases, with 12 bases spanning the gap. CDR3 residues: CASSPGGLEKLFF. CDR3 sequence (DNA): TGTGCCAGCAGTCCCGGGGGGCTTGAAAAACTGTTTTTT.

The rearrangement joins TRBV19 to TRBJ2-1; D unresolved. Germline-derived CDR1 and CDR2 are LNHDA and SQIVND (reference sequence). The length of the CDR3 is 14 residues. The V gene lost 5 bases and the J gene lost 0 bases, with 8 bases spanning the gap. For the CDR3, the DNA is TGTGCCAGTAGTTCGTGGGGCTCCTACAATGAGCAGTTCTTC. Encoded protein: CASSSWGSYNEQFF.

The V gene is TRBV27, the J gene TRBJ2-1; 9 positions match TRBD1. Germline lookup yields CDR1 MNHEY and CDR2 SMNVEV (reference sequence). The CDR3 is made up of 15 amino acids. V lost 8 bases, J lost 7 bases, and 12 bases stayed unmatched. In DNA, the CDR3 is TGTGCCAGCTCGTCAGGGGAGGACAGGGGTAATGAGCAGTTCTTC. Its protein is CASSSGEDRGNEQFF.

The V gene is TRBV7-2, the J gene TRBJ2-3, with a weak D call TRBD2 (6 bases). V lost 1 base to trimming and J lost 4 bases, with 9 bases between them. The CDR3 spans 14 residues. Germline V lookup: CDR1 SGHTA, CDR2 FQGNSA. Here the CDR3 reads CASSLGLASDTQYF. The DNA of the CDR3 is TGTGCCAGCAGCTTAGGGCTAGCGTCAGATACGCAGTATTTT.

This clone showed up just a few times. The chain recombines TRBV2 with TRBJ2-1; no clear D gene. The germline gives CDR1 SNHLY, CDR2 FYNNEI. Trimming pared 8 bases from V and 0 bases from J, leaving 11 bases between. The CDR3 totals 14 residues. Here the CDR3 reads CASFPGSSYNEQFF. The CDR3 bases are TGTGCCAGCTTCCCAGGTAGCTCCTACAATGAGCAGTTCTTC. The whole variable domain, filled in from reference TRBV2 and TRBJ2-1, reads EPEVTQTPSHQVTQMGQEVILRCVPISNHLYFYWYRQILGQKVEFLVSFYNNEISEKSEIFDDQFSVERPDGSNFTLKIRSTKLEDSAMYFCASFPGSSYNEQFFGPGTRLTVL.

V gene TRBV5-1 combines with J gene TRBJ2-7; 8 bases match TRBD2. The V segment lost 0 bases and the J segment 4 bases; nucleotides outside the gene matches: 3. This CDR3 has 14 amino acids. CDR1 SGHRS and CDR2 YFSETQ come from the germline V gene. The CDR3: CASSLVGGEYEQYF. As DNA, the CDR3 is TGCGCCAGCAGCTTGGTCGGGGGGGAATACGAGCAGTACTTC.

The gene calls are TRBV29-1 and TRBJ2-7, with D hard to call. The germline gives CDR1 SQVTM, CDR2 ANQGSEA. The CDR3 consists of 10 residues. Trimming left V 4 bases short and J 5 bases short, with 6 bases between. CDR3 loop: CSVGQHEQYF. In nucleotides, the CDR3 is TGCAGCGTTGGACAACACGAGCAGTACTTC.

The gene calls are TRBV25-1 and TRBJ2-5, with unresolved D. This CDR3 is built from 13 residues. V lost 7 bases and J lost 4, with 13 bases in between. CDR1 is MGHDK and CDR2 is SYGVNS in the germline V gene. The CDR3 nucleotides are TGTGCCAGCACGATGGGCGGAACAGAGACCCAGTACTTC. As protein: CASTMGGTETQYF.

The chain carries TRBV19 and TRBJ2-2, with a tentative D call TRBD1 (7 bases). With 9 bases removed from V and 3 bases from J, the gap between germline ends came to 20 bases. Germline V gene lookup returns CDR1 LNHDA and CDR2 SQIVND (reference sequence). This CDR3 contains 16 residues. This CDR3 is CASLGGRQGYTGELFF. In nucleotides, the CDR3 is TGTGCCAGCTTAGGGGGGCGACAGGGTTACACCGGGGAGCTGTTTTTT.

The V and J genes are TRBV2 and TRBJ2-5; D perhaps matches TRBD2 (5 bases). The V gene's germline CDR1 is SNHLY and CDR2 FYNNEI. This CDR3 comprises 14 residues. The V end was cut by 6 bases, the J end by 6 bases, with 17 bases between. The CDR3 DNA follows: TGTGCCAGCAGCTCTACTAGGCCCGGGAAGACCCAGTACTTC. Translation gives CASSSTRPGKTQYF.

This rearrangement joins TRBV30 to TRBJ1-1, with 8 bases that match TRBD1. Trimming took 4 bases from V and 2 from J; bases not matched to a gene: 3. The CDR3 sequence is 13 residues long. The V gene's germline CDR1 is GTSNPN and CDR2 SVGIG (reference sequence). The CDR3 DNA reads TGTGCCTGGAATGACAGGGGAAACACTGAAGCTTTCTTT. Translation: CAWNDRGNTEAFF. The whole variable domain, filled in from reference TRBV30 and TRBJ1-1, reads SQTIHQWPATLVQPVGSPLSLECTVEGTSNPNLYWYRQAAGRGLQLLFYSVGIGQISSEVPQNLSASRPQDRQFILSSKKLLLSDSGFYLCAWNDRGNTEAFFGQGTRLTVV.

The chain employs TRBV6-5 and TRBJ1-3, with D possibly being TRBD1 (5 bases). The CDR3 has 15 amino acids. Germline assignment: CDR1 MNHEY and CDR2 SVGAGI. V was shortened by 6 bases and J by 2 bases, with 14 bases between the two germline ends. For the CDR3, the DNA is TGTGCCAGCAGCCCGGGGAGGGGTCCTGGAAACACCATATATTTT. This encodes CASSPGRGPGNTIYF.

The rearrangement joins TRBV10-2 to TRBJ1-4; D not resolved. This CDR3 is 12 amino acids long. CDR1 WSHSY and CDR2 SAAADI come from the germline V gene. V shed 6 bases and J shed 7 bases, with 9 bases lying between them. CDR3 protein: CASSDVFEKLFF. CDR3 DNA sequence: TGCGCCAGCAGCGACGTATTTGAAAAACTGTTTTTT.

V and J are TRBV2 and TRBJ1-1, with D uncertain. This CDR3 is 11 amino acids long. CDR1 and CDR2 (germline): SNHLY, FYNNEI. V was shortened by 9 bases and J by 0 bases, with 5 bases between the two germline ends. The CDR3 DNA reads TGTGCCAGTAGTCTGAACACTGAAGCTTTCTTT. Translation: CASSLNTEAFF.

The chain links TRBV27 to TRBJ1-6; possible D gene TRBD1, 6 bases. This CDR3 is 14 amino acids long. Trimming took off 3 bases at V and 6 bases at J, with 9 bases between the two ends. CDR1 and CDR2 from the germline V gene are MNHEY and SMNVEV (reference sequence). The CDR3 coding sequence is TGTGCCAGCAGTTTTGGGGGCATTAATTCACCCCTCCACTTT. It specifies CASSFGGINSPLHF.

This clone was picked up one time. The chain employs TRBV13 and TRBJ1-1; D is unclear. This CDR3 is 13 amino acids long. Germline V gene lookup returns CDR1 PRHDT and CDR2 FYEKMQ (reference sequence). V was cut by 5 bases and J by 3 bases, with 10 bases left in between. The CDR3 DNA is TGTGCCAGCAGCCATCAGCGGCACACTGAAGCTTTCTTT. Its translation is CASSHQRHTEAFF.

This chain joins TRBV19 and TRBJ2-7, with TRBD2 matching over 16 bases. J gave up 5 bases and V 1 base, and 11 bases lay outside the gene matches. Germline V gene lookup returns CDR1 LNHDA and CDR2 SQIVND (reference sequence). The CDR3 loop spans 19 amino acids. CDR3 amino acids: CASSIASGTSGRAADEQYF. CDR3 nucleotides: TGTGCCAGTAGTATAGCTTCCGGGACTAGCGGGAGGGCCGCAGACGAGCAGTACTTC. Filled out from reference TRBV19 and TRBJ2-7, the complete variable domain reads DGGITQSPKYLFRKEGQNVTLSCEQNLNHDAMYWYRQDPGQGLRLIYYSQIVNDFQKGDIAEGYSVSREKKESFPLTVTSAQKNPTAFYLCASSIASGTSGRAADEQYFGPGTRLTVT.

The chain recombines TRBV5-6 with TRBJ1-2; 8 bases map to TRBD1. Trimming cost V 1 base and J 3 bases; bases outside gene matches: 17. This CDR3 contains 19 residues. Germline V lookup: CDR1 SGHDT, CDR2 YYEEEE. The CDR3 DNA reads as TGTGCCAGCAGCTTGTCAGTCGAGCAGGGGGCGCAGGTGGACTATGGCTACACCTTC. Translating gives CASSLSVEQGAQVDYGYTF.

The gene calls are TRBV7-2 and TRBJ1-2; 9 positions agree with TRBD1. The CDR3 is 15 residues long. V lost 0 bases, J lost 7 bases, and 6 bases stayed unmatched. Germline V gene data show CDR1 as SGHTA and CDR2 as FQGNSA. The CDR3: CASSLAGTGLSGYTF. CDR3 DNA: TGTGCCAGCAGCTTAGCCGGGACAGGGTTATCTGGCTACACCTTC. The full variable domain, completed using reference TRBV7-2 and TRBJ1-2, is GAGVSQSPSNKVTEKGKDVELRCDPISGHTALYWYRQSLGQGLEFLIYFQGNSAPDKSGLPSDRFSAERTGGSVSTLTIQRTQQEDSAVYLCASSLAGTGLSGYTFGSGTRLTVV.

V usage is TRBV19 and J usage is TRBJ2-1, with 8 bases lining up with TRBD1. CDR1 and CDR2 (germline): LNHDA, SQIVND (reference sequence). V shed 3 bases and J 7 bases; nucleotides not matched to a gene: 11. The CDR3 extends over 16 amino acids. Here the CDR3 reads CASSIGSGGTLNEQFF. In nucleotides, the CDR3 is TGTGCCAGTAGTATCGGGTCAGGGGGCACGTTGAATGAGCAGTTCTTC.

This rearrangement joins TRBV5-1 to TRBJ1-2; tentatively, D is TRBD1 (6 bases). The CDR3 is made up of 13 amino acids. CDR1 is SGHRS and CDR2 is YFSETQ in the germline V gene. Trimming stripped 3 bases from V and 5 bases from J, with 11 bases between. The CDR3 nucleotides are TGCGCCAGCAGCTCTTCGACAGGTTATGGCTACACCTTC. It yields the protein CASSSSTGYGYTF.

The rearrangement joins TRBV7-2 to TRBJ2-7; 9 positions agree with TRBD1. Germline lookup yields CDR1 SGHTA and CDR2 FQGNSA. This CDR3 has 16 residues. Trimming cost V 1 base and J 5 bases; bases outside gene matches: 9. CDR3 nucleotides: TGTGCCAGCAGCTTAGTCCTACAGGGGGCAAGTGACGAGCAGTACTTC. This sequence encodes CASSLVLQGASDEQYF.

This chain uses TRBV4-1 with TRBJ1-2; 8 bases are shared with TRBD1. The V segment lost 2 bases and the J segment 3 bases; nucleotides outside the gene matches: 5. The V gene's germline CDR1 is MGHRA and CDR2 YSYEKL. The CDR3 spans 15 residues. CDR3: CASSQPGGSYYGYTF. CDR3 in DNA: TGCGCCAGCAGCCAACCAGGGGGCAGCTACTATGGCTACACCTTC.

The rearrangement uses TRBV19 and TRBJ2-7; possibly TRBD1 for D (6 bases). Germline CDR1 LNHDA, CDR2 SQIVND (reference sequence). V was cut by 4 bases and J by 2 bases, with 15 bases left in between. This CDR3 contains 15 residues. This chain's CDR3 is CASSTYSGQPYEQYF. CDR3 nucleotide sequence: TGTGCCAGTAGTACTTACTCCGGACAGCCCTACGAGCAGTACTTC.